What follows describes a single TCR beta chain. Antigen unknown. V was pared by 5 bases and J by 0 bases, with 14 bases between. The CDR3 contains 15 residues. CDR1 and CDR2 (germline): SGHAT, FQNNGV. This sample was taken from a study of T-cell reconstitution after alpha-beta-depleted transplantation in children. Study findings and constraints: The origin of high day-60 TCRbeta diversity in some patients lay in surviving recipient T cells and thymic progenitors. Reportedly, roughly two months post-transplant, alpha-beta T cells arose from several hundred expanded graft clones. T-cell numbers and diversity one year post-transplant derived largely from freshly generated T cells.

Researchers prepared the TCRbeta library using unique molecular identifiers, the study reports. In TCRdb, the PCR reads were re-called with MiXCR into one record per CDR3 protein. The data hold fewer than 250,000 distinct CDR3 sequences, with approximately 15% observed a single time. The chain is built from TRBV11-2 and TRBJ2-7; D unresolved. This sequence originates from a male patient aged 2-9 years who had a stem cell transplant for acute lymphoblastic leukemia, so the T cells may come from the graft donor. This sample comprised PBMCs, mostly from graft donor cells, obtained 360 days after TCRalphabeta/CD19-depleted stem cell transplant. DNA for the CDR3: TGTGCCAGCAGCGCCCCTCGAATAAGCTCCTACGAGCAGTACTTC. Amino acid sequence: CASSAPRISSYEQYF.